The clone carrying this T cell receptor beta chain occurred a few times. Here immunoSEQ multiplex PCR was the method, and the copy in TCRdb shows in-frame clones only, minus some. This table has 50,000 to 65,000 clones, 84% appearing once. The data stem from a study of blood T cell repertoires in COVID-19. CDR1 is MNHEY, CDR2 SMNVEV, per germline (reference sequence). V shed 4 bases and J 2 bases; nucleotides not matched to a gene: 10. This CDR3 region has 16 residues. Input material: peripheral blood. The origin of this receptor is a man between 60 and 75 years old with COVID-19, enrolled during active disease. The V gene is TRBV27, the J gene TRBJ2-7, with 8 positions matching TRBD1. CDR3 loop: CASSSSGTGHTYEQYF. Written as DNA, the CDR3 is TGTGCCAGCAGTTCGTCCGGGACAGGTCATACCTACGAGCAGTACTTC.